This T cell receptor beta chain was observed in a study of T cells in Graves' hyperthyroidism and ophthalmopathy (dated by TCRdb to between 2019 and 2020). A note on the overall study: Peripheral blood samples were taken at the time of initial diagnosis, prior to any treatment. Whether ophthalmopathy could be predicted prospectively was tested in an independent validation cohort made up of roughly 19 hyperthyroidism patients plus 17 patients who later progressed to ophthalmopathy. The study also compared thyroid tissue and blood T-cell repertoires from 6 or 7 Graves' hyperthyroidism patients. The 100 discovery patients were randomly split 7:3 into training and test sets. A discovery cohort of around 98 patients, about 43 with Graves' ophthalmopathy and 57 with stable Graves' hyperthyroidism, was used to find distinguishing TCR V-J signatures. TCR Vbeta CDR3 sequencing of 130 to 150 peripheral blood samples (approximately 44 ophthalmopathy, around 80 hyperthyroidism and roughly 17 progressor patients) is reported in the paper. Once sampling was done, hyperthyroidism patients were given methimazole at a starting dose of 30 mg daily, whereas ophthalmopathy patients were given high-dose intravenous methylprednisolone.

The TCR beta CDR3 regions were amplified from the RNA transcripts. For the first round of RT-PCR on the TCR CDR3, the HTBI primer set was used together with the Qiagen OneStep RT-PCR kit. Libraries were constructed in a second round of multiplex PCR, after which size selection and purification were performed. Sequencing of the libraries was done on an Illumina HiSeq2000 using paired-end 100 bp reads. Under the source paper's analysis protocol: SOAPnuke was used to process the raw data, with reads discarded if the reads contained adapters or uncalled bases, had a mean Phred below 15, or lacked an exact constant-primer or identifier match. High-quality paired reads were merged using COPE v1.2.5, and each unique nucleotide sequence was defined as a clonotype. MiTCR v1.1 was used to align the clonotypes against IMGT TRBV, TRBD and TRBJ reference segments. The analysis included only V-J combinations with a frequency above 0.0001, which together covered 99.2% of the repertoires. A TCS score was defined as the ratio between F50 (clonal expansion) and ExV (chaos), using BLOSUM62-based TCRdist between CDR3 peptides within each V-J. Welch's t-statistics and random forest reduced some 510 V-J features to fewer than 15, which were used in a naive Bayes classifier (R e1071). The public reads were quality trimmed at Q25 with fastp and then assembled into clones with MiXCR by TCRdb, keeping productive beta chains. When rows share a CDR3 protein, they turn into one entry using the most common DNA and genes. The V and J calls come from TCRdb's annotation, not from the publication. The sample table records fewer than 550,000 distinct CDR3 sequences; 15% to 18% of these occur just once. The ten largest clonotypes hold 7.5% to 9% of the sample.

General conclusions and limits of the study: In validation, the model predicted progression to ophthalmopathy a median of about 6 months before onset, with over 60% sensitivity and about 72% specificity. Sample size was not statistically predetermined, and blinding of investigators to group allocation was not performed. A model built on a 13 V-J signature distinguished ophthalmopathy from stable hyperthyroidism, reaching 87.88% sensitivity and 81.08% specificity in cross-validation and 80%/75% in testing. Most expanded thyroid clonotypes (frequency above 0.001) were also detected in blood, suggesting blood repertoires may reflect thyroid immune responses.

In this sample, this clonotype turned up many times. No cognate antigen has been identified for it. Base qualities are not recorded, but no much larger clone differs from it by a single base. CDR1 LGHDT and CDR2 YNNKEL were looked up in the germline V gene (reference sequence). Including the terminal cysteine and phenylalanine, the CDR3 comprises 17 residues. Just the 51-base CDR3 DNA is kept, in frame starting at base 1. Clipping removes 4 bases from V and 2 bases from J, with 9 as the unmatched junction base count. Stable Graves' hyperthyroidism was defined as no progression to ophthalmopathy during 18 months of follow-up. Hyperthyroidism patients were newly diagnosed, with disease duration under 2 months, and aged 18 to 65 years. Patients with uncontrolled infections, other autoimmune diseases, pregnancy or lactation were excluded. Diagnoses relied on clinical symptoms, serum thyroxine and TRAb, thyroid ultrasound and orbital computed tomography. PBMCs were isolated from about 9.1 ml of fresh peripheral blood by Ficoll-Paque density gradient centrifugation. Trizol reagent was used to extract total RNA, and RNA quality was then checked on an Agilent 2100 Bioanalyzer.

This TCR derives from a woman between 18 and 30 years old with Graves' hyperthyroidism. Recombination connected TRBV3-1 to TRBJ2-1, with 9 central nucleotides matching TRBD1. The source material was blood. The CDR3 in this case is CASSLDNRGRPYNEQFF. DNA sequence: TGTGCCAGCAGCCTAGACAACAGGGGGCGACCCTACAATGAGCAGTTCTTC.